The rows below give T cell receptor beta chains drawn from one sample of a study of OX40 agonist ivuxolimab in advanced cancers. Assay: immunoSEQ multiplex PCR; the TCRdb copy retains only in-frame clones and omits some. The table has approximately 47,000 clones, nearly 95% seen once; the top ten hold 6.5% to 7.5%. This specimen consisted of CD4+ or CD8+ T cells sorted from blood, obtained in a trial of the OX40 agonist ivuxolimab. All receptors come from an adult with an advanced solid tumor such as melanoma, head and neck, liver or kidney cancer. Both conserved end residues are part of each CDR3. D genes are given only for firm matches.

length	V	J	D	CDR3
14	TRBV9	TRBJ2-3	TRBD2	CASSVSGGLDTQYF
15	TRBV2	TRBJ1-6	.	CASSGMEGPDSPLHF
12	TRBV29-1	TRBJ2-3	TRBD1	CSVWQGADTQYF
14	TRBV6-1	TRBJ1-2	TRBD1	CASRPGQATDGYTF
15	TRBV5-4	TRBJ1-2	.	CASSLGAESNYGYTF
13	TRBV9	TRBJ1-1	.	CASSPGANTEAFF
13	TRBV6-5	TRBJ2-2	.	CASSRLGSGELFF
14	TRBV2	TRBJ1-1	TRBD1	CASSTTGVYTEAFF
14	TRBV6-6	TRBJ1-2	TRBD1	CASRPQGLSYGYTF
16	TRBV4-1	TRBJ1-1	.	CASSQPGRAPSTEAFF
14	TRBV29-1	TRBJ2-3	TRBD2	CSVVPAGFVDTQYF
14	TRBV5-1	TRBJ2-7	.	CASSLGSGNYEQYF
14	TRBV27	TRBJ2-7	TRBD1	CASSRTGGSYEQYF
16	TRBV28	TRBJ2-5	TRBD2	CASSFLSGGNQETQYF
14	TRBV6-1	TRBJ1-1	TRBD1	CASSERSDRGAAFF
13	TRBV10-3	TRBJ2-5	.	CAILGRRQETQYF
12	TRBV5-1	.	.	CASSLDGREQYF
19	TRBV9	TRBJ2-5	.	CASSVSRQSLGAYQETQYF
14	TRBV2	TRBJ1-2	.	CASSEVGRDYGYTF
14	TRBV19	TRBJ2-7	.	CASSITGSSYEQYF
13	TRBV25-1	TRBJ2-5	.	CASSEYSGETQYF
15	TRBV19	TRBJ1-1	TRBD1	CASSGDRGVGTEAFF
16	TRBV10-3	TRBJ2-2	.	CAISESTRGATGELFF
15	TRBV15	TRBJ1-3	.	CATSSHSSSGNTIYF
12	TRBV19	TRBJ1-1	.	CASRDRNTEAFF